This T cell receptor (beta chain) emerged from a study of shared T cell receptors in the human thymus. The data were produced by immunoSEQ multiplex PCR, yet TCRdb's version contains in-frame clones alone and is incomplete. This table holds hundreds of thousands of clones, over 75% found once. V was clipped by 2 bases and J by 2 bases; unmatched bases: 2. The CDR3 runs to 15 residues. Germline V gives CDR1 MNHEY, CDR2 SVGAGI. These data were also reused for a study on human thymus T cells. That study reports: Finnish infants who were healthy and having corrective surgery for congenital heart defects made up the donors.

This TCR came from a boy under two years old with a congenital heart defect. Source material: thymocytes. The chain couples TRBV6-5 to TRBJ2-3; TRBD2 matches at 9 bases. The CDR3 here is CASSYLAGHTDTQYF. The CDR3 coding sequence is TGTGCCAGCAGTTACCTAGCGGGACACACAGATACGCAGTATTTT.